This passage covers 28 T cell receptor beta chains from one sample sequenced in a study of T cell responses to AZD1222 COVID-19 vaccine. The protocol was immunoSEQ multiplex PCR, while the TCRdb copy is restricted to in-frame clones and leaves out a portion. This sample has roughly 250,000 clones, with approximately 93% found just once. Sequenced here: peripheral blood, sampled on day 0 of AZD1222 vaccination. Receptors were obtained from an adult in good health.

V and J are TRBV2 and TRBJ1-2; 9 nucleotides agree with TRBD1. V shed 5 bases, J shed 5 bases, and the junction held 6 bases outside the gene matches. The CDR3 extends over 14 amino acids. Per germline, CDR1 SNHLY and CDR2 FYNNEI. CDR3 nucleotide sequence: TGTGCCAGCAGTACCCCGGGACAGGGATATGGCTACACCTTC. Amino acid sequence: CASSTPGQGYGYTF.

With regard to this clone: The same CDR3 also results from other DNA sequences found in this sample. The chain uses TRBV5-1 and TRBJ2-7; the match to TRBD1 covers 8 bases. The CDR3 spans 14 residues. V shed 4 bases and J 2 bases; nucleotides not matched to a gene: 5. Germline CDR1 SGHRS, CDR2 YFSETQ. CDR3: CASSLGQGPYEQYF. The CDR3 DNA reads TGCGCCAGCAGCCTCGGACAGGGCCCCTACGAGCAGTACTTC.

The V gene is TRBV3-1 (or the pseudogene TRBV3-2), the J gene TRBJ2-3; 7 bases match TRBD1. V lost 4 bases and J lost 3; bases outside the gene matches: 10. Germline values: CDR1 LGHDT, CDR2 YNNKEL (reference sequence). The CDR3 is 16 amino acids. The CDR3 here is CASSPTTGLGTDTQYF. Here the CDR3 DNA reads TGTGCCAGCAGCCCCACGACAGGGCTTGGGACAGATACGCAGTATTTT.

The rearrangement uses TRBV24-1 and TRBJ1-1; D is ambiguous. Germline CDR1 is KGHDR and CDR2 is SFDVKD. The V and J ends lost 3 bases and 0 bases respectively, with 4 bases between them. CDR3 length: 13 residues. CDR3 protein: CATSDGLNTEAFF. The DNA of the CDR3 is TGTGCCACCAGTGATGGATTGAACACTGAAGCTTTCTTT.

J is TRBJ2-6 and V is TRBV5-1; D unclear. The CDR3 is made up of 16 amino acids. The ends were cut back, 1 base at V and 4 bases at J, with 12 bases in the middle. Germline V gene lookup returns CDR1 SGHRS and CDR2 YFSETQ. CDR3 sequence: CASSLRSRTGANVLTF. As DNA, the CDR3 is TGCGCCAGCAGCTTGAGGTCTAGGACCGGGGCCAACGTCCTGACTTTC. The full variable domain, completed using reference TRBV5-1 and TRBJ2-6, is KAGVTQTPRYLIKTRGQQVTLSCSPISGHRSVSWYQQTPGQGLQFLFEYFSETQRNKGNFPGRFSGRQFSNSRSEMNVSTLELGDSALYLCASSLRSRTGANVLTFGAGSRLTVL.

This chain links TRBV5-1 with TRBJ2-2; perhaps D is TRBD1 or TRBD2 (5 bases each). The germline V gene encodes CDR1 SGHRS and CDR2 YFSETQ. The CDR3 has 16 amino acids. V was shortened by 0 bases and J by 4 bases, with 13 bases between the two germline ends. CDR3 residues: CASSLELGVGTGELFF. In DNA, the CDR3 is TGCGCCAGCAGCTTGGAACTAGGGGTCGGCACCGGGGAGCTGTTTTTT.

The table lists this clone with a count of one. The V call is TRBV5-1, the J call TRBJ2-2; tentative D call: TRBD2 (5 bases). Germline V gives CDR1 SGHRS, CDR2 YFSETQ. This CDR3 spans 14 amino acids. The V gene lost 7 bases and the J gene lost 1 base, with 11 bases spanning the gap. CDR3 nucleotide sequence: TGCGCCAGCCGCCCCGAGGGGAACACCGGGGAGCTGTTTTTT. This sequence encodes CASRPEGNTGELFF.

The chain employs TRBV6-5 and TRBJ2-4; 7 positions agree with TRBD1. CDR1 MNHEY and CDR2 SVGAGI come from the germline V gene. The junction had 8 bases not matched to a gene; V was cut back by 9 bases and J by 0 bases. CDR3 length: 15 amino acids. CDR3 sequence reads: CASPRDSLAKNIQYF. DNA for the CDR3: TGTGCCAGTCCCCGGGACAGCCTAGCCAAAAACATTCAGTACTTC.

This rearrangement joins TRBV28 to TRBJ2-3, with a weak D call TRBD1 (6 bases). Trimming pared 6 bases from V and 4 bases from J, leaving 17 bases between. In germline, CDR1 is MDHEN, CDR2 SYDVKM. This CDR3 has 15 residues. In nucleotides, the CDR3 is TGTGCCAGCAGCCCAGGGGTAGCGAGTTCAGATACGCAGTATTTT. It is translated as CASSPGVASSDTQYF.

CDR3 protein: CASSRKGGDTEAFF. The CDR3 DNA reads TGTGCCAGCAGCCGGAAGGGCGGGGACACTGAAGCTTTCTTT. This chain links TRBV11-2 with TRBJ1-1; the D is unclear. This CDR3 comprises 14 residues. Germline V gene data show CDR1 as SGHAT and CDR2 as FQNNGV. V was cut by 5 bases and J by 3 bases, with 13 bases left in between.

The chain links TRBV28 to TRBJ2-2, with D unclear. The V gene's germline CDR1 is MDHEN and CDR2 SYDVKM. Trimming stripped 3 bases from V and 3 bases from J, with 8 bases between. The CDR3 runs to 14 residues. DNA for the CDR3: TGTGCCAGCAGTTTGAAGGGATACACCGGGGAGCTGTTTTTT. It codes for CASSLKGYTGELFF.

This chain joins TRBV15 and TRBJ2-7; 8 nucleotides match TRBD1. Germline assignment: CDR1 LNHNV and CDR2 YYDKDF (reference sequence). V lost 4 bases, J lost 5 bases, and 4 bases stayed unmatched. This CDR3 is built from 13 residues. The CDR3 spells CATSKTGADEQYF. As DNA, the CDR3 is TGTGCCACCAGCAAGACAGGGGCGGACGAGCAGTACTTC.

The rearrangement links TRBV9 to TRBJ1-6; maybe TRBD1 (5 bases). The CDR3 has 15 amino acids. Trimming left V 1 base short and J 8 bases short, with 13 bases between. Germline V CDR1 and CDR2: SGDLS, YYNGEE. In nucleotides, the CDR3 is TGTGCCAGCAGCGTATCCCCGGGGGGGGATTCACCCCTCCACTTT. It encodes CASSVSPGGDSPLHF.

This rearrangement joins TRBV4-1 to TRBJ1-6; weak D call: TRBD1 (5 bases). CDR3 length: 13 amino acids. Germline loops: CDR1 MGHRA, CDR2 YSYEKL. The V end lost 5 bases, the J end lost 9 bases, and 11 bases lay between the germline ends. The CDR3 reads CASSKVGVSPLHF. CDR3 nucleotide sequence: TGCGCCAGCAGCAAGGTGGGGGTTTCACCCCTCCACTTT.

V is TRBV6-5 and J is TRBJ1-3, with unresolved D. This CDR3 has 16 amino acids. V was shortened by 0 bases and J by 0 bases, with 9 bases between the two germline ends. Germline V gene data show CDR1 as MNHEY and CDR2 as SVGAGI. CDR3 coding DNA: TGTGCCAGCAGTTACTCTTCGGCTCCCTCTGGAAACACCATATATTTT. Protein product: CASSYSSAPSGNTIYF.

The V gene is TRBV5-5, the J gene TRBJ1-6, with a possible D match to TRBD1 (5 bases). Trimming stripped 1 base from V and 10 bases from J, with 12 bases between. Per germline, CDR1 SGHKS and CDR2 YYEKEE (reference sequence). The CDR3 has 14 residues. The CDR3: CASSLQGIDSPLHF. The CDR3 DNA reads as TGTGCCAGCAGCTTGCAGGGTATCGACTCACCCCTCCACTTT.

The rearrangement joins TRBV20-1 to TRBJ2-1; D unresolved. This CDR3 comprises 10 residues. Trimming shortened V by 3 bases and J by 8 bases, and 5 bases separated the two germline ends. CDR1 and CDR2 from the germline V gene are DFQATT and SNEGSKA (reference sequence). The CDR3 region is CSASQDEQFF. CDR3 DNA sequence: TGCAGTGCTAGTCAGGATGAGCAGTTCTTC.

The rearrangement links TRBV6-2 or TRBV6-3 to TRBJ1-2; weak D call: TRBD1 (6 bases). This CDR3 is 14 amino acids long. CDR1 and CDR2 (germline): MNHEY, SVGEGT. Deletions cut 0 bases from V and 4 bases from J, with 9 bases between. CDR3 coding DNA: TGTGCCAGCAGTTACTCCCAGGGGATCTATGGCTACACCTTC. Protein product: CASSYSQGIYGYTF.

The chain uses TRBV7-9 and TRBJ2-7; D is possibly TRBD1 or TRBD2 (5 bases each). The length of the CDR3 is 14 residues. Looked up from germline, CDR1 is SEHNR and CDR2 is FQNEAQ (reference sequence). V shed 5 bases and J shed 1 base, with 12 bases lying between them. In DNA form, the CDR3 reads TGTGCCAGCAGCGGTCCGGGACCATCCTACGAGCAGTACTTC. This encodes CASSGPGPSYEQYF. The whole variable domain, filled in from reference TRBV7-9 and TRBJ2-7, reads DTGVSQNPRHKITKRGQNVTFRCDPISEHNRLYWYRQTLGQGPEFLTYFQNEAQLEKSRLLSDRFSAERPKGSFSTLEIQRTEQGDSAMYLCASSGPGPSYEQYFGPGTRLTVT.

The chain employs TRBV5-4 and TRBJ1-2; D is perhaps TRBD1 (5 bases). Germline-derived CDR1 and CDR2 are SGHNT and YYREEE (reference sequence). V lost 0 bases and J lost 5, with 14 bases in between. The CDR3 loop spans 15 amino acids. CDR3 DNA: TGTGCCAGCAGCTTGGCACCAGACAGCCCATATGGCTACACCTTC. Residues: CASSLAPDSPYGYTF.

This clone was counted a few times. The V call is TRBV12-3 or TRBV12-4, the J call TRBJ2-1; TRBD1 is a possible D gene (6 bases). Trimming left V 5 bases short and J 9 bases short, with 8 bases between. This CDR3 is 11 amino acids long. The CDR3 coding sequence is TGTGCCAGCAGTAAGGGGGTTGAGCAGTTCTTC. As protein: CASSKGVEQFF.

The chain joins TRBV7-3 to TRBJ2-1; D is perhaps TRBD2 (5 bases). The length of the CDR3 is 15 residues. Germline V gene lookup returns CDR1 SGHTA and CDR2 FQGTGA. Trimming removed 1 base at V and 0 bases at J, with 7 bases between. In DNA form, the CDR3 reads TGTGCCAGCAGCTTAAGAGGGAGCTCCTACAATGAGCAGTTCTTC. Residues: CASSLRGSSYNEQFF. Variable domain in full (rest from reference TRBV7-3 and TRBJ2-1): GAGVSQTPSNKVTEKGKYVELRCDPISGHTALYWYRQSLGQGPEFLIYFQGTGAADDSGLPNDRFFAVRPEGSVSTLKIQRTERGDSAVYLCASSLRGSSYNEQFFGPGTRLTVL.

The J gene is TRBJ1-1, the V gene TRBV27; D ambiguous. CDR3 length: 13 amino acids. Germline V gives CDR1 MNHEY, CDR2 SMNVEV (reference sequence). Trimming shortened V by 1 base and J by 1 base, and 4 bases separated the two germline ends. The CDR3 DNA follows: TGTGCCAGCAGTTTATATCGGAACACTGAAGCTTTCTTT. Translation: CASSLYRNTEAFF.

The rearrangement joins TRBV5-6 to TRBJ1-1, with D perhaps matching TRBD1 (5 bases). The V end lost 2 bases, the J end lost 0 bases, and 11 bases lay between the germline ends. CDR1 is SGHDT and CDR2 is YYEEEE in the germline V gene. The CDR3 contains 15 residues. The CDR3 DNA follows: TGTGCCAGCAGCTTCACAGGAAATATGAACACTGAAGCTTTCTTT. It specifies CASSFTGNMNTEAFF.

This sequence joins TRBV24-1 and TRBJ2-5, with a possible D match to TRBD1 (6 bases). V was pared by 3 bases and J by 0 bases, with 16 bases between. Germline values: CDR1 KGHDR, CDR2 SFDVKD. The CDR3 sequence is 17 residues long. The CDR3 sequence: CATSDPDATGNQETQYF. The CDR3 region has the DNA TGTGCCACCAGTGATCCCGACGCGACAGGCAACCAAGAGACCCAGTACTTC.

The rearrangement joins TRBV18 to TRBJ1-5, with D perhaps matching TRBD1 (5 bases). The CDR3 runs 13 residues. V was pared by 5 bases and J by 3 bases, with 8 bases between. The germline V gene has CDR1 KGHSH and CDR2 LQKENI. The CDR3 protein is CASSDSLNQPQHF. CDR3 nucleotide sequence: TGTGCCAGCTCAGACAGCCTCAATCAGCCCCAGCATTTT. Full variable domain (remainder filled in from reference TRBV18 and TRBJ1-5): NAGVMQNPRHLVRRRGQEARLRCSPMKGHSHVYWYRQLPEEGLKFMVYLQKENIIDESGMPKERFSAEFPKEGPSILRIQQVVRGDSAAYFCASSDSLNQPQHFGDGTRLSIL.

The rearrangement joins TRBV7-9 to TRBJ1-5, with D possibly TRBD1 on 6 matching bases. V gave up 5 bases and J gave up 6 bases, with 23 bases separating them. CDR3 length equals 17 residues. Germline lookup yields CDR1 SEHNR and CDR2 FQNEAQ (reference sequence). CDR3 nucleotide sequence: TGTGCCAGCAGCCTGACAAATCAGGGGATAGGAGTTCAGCCCCAGCATTTT. As protein: CASSLTNQGIGVQPQHF.

This sequence joins TRBV28 and TRBJ2-7; TRBD1 agrees at 8 bases. The CDR3 runs 13 residues. Germline CDR1 is MDHEN and CDR2 is SYDVKM. Losses at the gene ends were 9 bases for V and 3 bases for J; bases not matched to a gene: 7. The CDR3 DNA reads as TGTGCCAGTACCCCGGGACAGGTCTACGAGCAGTACTTC. Its protein is CASTPGQVYEQYF.